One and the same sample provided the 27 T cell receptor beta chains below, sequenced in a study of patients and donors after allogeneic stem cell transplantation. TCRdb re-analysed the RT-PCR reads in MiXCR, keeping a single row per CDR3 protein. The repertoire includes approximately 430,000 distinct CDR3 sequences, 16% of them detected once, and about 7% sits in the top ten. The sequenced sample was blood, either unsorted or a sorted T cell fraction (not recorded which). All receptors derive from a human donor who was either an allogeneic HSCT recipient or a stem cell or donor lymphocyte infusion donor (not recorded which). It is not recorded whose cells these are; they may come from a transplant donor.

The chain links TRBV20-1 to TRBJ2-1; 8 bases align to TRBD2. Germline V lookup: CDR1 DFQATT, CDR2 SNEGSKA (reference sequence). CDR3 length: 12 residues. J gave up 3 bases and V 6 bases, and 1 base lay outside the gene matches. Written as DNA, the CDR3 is TGCAGTGCACTAGCGGACTACAATGAGCAGTTCTTC. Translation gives CSALADYNEQFF.

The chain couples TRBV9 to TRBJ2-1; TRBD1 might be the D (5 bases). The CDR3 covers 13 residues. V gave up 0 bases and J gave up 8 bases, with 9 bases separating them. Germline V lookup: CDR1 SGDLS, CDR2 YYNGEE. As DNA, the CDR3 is TGTGCCAGCAGCGTAGAATGGGGCCATGAGCAGTTCTTC. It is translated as CASSVEWGHEQFF.

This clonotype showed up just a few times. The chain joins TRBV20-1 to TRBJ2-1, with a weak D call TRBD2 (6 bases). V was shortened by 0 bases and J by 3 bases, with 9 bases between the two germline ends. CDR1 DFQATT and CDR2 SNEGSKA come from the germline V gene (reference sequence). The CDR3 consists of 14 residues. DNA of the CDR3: TGCAGTGCTAGAGAACCAGCGGGCTACAATGAGCAGTTCTTC. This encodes CSAREPAGYNEQFF.

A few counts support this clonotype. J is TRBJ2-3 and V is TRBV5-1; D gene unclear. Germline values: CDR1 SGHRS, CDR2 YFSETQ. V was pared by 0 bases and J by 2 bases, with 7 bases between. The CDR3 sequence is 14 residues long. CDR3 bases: TGCGCCAGCAGCTTGGTTGCAACCACAGATACGCAGTATTTT. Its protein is CASSLVATTDTQYF.

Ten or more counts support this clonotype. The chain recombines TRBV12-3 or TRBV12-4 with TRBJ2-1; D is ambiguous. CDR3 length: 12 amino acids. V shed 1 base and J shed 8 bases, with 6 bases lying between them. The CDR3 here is CASSLEGDEQFF. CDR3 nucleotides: TGTGCCAGCAGTTTAGAAGGCGATGAGCAGTTCTTC.

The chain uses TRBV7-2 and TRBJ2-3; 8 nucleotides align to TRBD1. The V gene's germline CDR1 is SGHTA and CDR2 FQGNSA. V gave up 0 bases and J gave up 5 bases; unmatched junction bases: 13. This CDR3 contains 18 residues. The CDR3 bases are TGTGCCAGCAGCTTAGCGTCAATTTTCCAGGGGGCGCAAGATACGCAGTATTTT. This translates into CASSLASIFQGAQDTQYF.

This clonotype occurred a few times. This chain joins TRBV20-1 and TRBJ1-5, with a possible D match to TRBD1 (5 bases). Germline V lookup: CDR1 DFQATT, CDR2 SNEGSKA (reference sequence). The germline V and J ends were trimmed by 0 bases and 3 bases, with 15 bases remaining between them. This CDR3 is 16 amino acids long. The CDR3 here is CSAREDGAPLNQPQHF. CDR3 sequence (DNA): TGCAGTGCTAGAGAGGACGGGGCGCCGCTCAATCAGCCCCAGCATTTT.

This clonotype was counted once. The CDR3 coding sequence is TGTGCCATTAAGGGGGACTATGGCTACACCTTC. It translates to CAIKGDYGYTF. The V and J genes are TRBV6-5 and TRBJ1-2; D is possibly TRBD1 (6 bases). The germline V and J ends were trimmed by 10 bases and 3 bases, with 9 bases remaining between them. The CDR3 loop spans 11 amino acids. Germline loops: CDR1 MNHEY, CDR2 SVGAGI.

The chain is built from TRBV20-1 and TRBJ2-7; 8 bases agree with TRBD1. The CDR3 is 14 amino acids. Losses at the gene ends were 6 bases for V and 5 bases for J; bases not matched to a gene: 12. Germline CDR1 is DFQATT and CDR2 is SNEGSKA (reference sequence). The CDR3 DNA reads TGCAGTGCAAGGCCTGGACAGGGCGGAAACGAGCAGTACTTC. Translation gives CSARPGQGGNEQYF.

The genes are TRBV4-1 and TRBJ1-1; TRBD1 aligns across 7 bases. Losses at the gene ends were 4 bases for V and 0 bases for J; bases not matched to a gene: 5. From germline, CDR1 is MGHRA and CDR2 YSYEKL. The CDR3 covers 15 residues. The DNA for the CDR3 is TGCGCCAGCAGCCGGAAGGGACAGATGAACACTGAAGCTTTCTTT. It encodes CASSRKGQMNTEAFF.

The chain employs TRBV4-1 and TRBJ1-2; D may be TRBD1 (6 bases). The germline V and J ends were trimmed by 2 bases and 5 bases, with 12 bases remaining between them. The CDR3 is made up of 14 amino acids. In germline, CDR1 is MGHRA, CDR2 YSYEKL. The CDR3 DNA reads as TGCGCCAGCAGCCAAATAGAACAGGGATATGGCTACACCTTC. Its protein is CASSQIEQGYGYTF.

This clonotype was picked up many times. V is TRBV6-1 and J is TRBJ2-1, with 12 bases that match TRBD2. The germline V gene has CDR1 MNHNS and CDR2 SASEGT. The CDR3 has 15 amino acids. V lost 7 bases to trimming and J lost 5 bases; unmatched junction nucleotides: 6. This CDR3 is CASIALAGGNNEQFF. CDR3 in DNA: TGTGCCAGCATAGCCCTAGCGGGGGGGAACAATGAGCAGTTCTTC.

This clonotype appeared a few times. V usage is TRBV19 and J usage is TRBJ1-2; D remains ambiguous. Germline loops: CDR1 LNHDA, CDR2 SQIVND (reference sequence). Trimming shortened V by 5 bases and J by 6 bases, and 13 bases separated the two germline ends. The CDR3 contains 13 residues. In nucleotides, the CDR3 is TGTGCCAGTAGTTTACGGGTGGGCGATGGCTACACCTTC. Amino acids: CASSLRVGDGYTF. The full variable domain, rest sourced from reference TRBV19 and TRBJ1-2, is DGGITQSPKYLFRKEGQNVTLSCEQNLNHDAMYWYRQDPGQGLRLIYYSQIVNDFQKGDIAEGYSVSREKKESFPLTVTSAQKNPTAFYLCASSLRVGDGYTFGSGTRLTVV.

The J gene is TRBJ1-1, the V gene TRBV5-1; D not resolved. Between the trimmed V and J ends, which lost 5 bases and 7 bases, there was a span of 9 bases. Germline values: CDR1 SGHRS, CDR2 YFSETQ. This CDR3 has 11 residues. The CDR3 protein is CASRDISEAFF. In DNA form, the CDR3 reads TGCGCCAGCAGGGATATTAGTGAAGCTTTCTTT. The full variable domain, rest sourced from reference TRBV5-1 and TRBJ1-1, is KAGVTQTPRYLIKTRGQQVTLSCSPISGHRSVSWYQQTPGQGLQFLFEYFSETQRNKGNFPGRFSGRQFSNSRSEMNVSTLELGDSALYLCASRDISEAFFGQGTRLTVV.

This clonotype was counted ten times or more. The CDR3, as DNA: TGTGCCAGCAGTTTGTTTTTGGCGGACACTGAAGCTTTCTTT. Protein: CASSLFLADTEAFF. The rearrangement uses TRBV12-3 or TRBV12-4 and TRBJ1-1; no clear D gene. The CDR3 is 14 residues long. V dropped 3 bases and J dropped 3 bases, with 11 bases sitting between them.

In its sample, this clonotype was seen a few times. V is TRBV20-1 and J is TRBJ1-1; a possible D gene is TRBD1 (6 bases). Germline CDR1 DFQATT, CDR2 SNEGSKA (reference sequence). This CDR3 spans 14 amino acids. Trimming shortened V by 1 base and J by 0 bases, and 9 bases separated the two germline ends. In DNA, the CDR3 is TGCAGTGCTAGAGCGGGACAAATGAACACTGAAGCTTTCTTT. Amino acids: CSARAGQMNTEAFF.

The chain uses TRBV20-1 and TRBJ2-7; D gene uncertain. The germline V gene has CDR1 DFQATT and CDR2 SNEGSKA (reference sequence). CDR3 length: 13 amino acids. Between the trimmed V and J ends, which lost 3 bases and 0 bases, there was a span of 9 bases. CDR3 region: CSASPRSSYEQYF. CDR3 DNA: TGCAGTGCTAGCCCGAGGAGCTCCTACGAGCAGTACTTC.

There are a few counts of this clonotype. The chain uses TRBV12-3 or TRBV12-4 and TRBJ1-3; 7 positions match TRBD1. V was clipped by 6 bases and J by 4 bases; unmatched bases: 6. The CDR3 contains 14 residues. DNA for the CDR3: TGTGCCAGCAGGACACAGGGGATGGGAAACACCATATATTTT. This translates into CASRTQGMGNTIYF.

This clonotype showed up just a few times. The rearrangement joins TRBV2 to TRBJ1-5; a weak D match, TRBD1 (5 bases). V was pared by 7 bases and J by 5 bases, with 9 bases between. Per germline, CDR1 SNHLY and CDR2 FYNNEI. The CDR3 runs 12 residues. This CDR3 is CASKGLDQPQHF. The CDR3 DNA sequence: TGTGCCAGCAAGGGACTGGATCAGCCCCAGCATTTT.

The CDR3: CASSARQATEAFF. The CDR3 DNA reads TGTGCCAGCAGTGCGCGACAGGCCACTGAAGCTTTCTTT. The V and J genes are TRBV25-1 and TRBJ1-1, with a weak D call TRBD1 (6 bases). Germline CDR1 MGHDK, CDR2 SYGVNS. The CDR3 consists of 13 residues. Trimming removed 4 bases at V and 4 bases at J, with 10 bases between.

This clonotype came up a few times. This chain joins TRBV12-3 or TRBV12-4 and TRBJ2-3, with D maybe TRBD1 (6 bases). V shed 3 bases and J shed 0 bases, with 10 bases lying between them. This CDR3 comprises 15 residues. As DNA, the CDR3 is TGTGCCAGCAGTTTCGGGACACACAGCACAGATACGCAGTATTTT. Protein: CASSFGTHSTDTQYF.

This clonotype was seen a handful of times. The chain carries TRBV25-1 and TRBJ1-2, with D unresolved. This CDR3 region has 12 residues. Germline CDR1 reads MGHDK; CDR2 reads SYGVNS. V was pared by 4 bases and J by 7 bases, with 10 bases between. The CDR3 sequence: CASSGQRSGYTF. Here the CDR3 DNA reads TGTGCCAGCAGTGGGCAGAGGAGTGGCTACACCTTC.

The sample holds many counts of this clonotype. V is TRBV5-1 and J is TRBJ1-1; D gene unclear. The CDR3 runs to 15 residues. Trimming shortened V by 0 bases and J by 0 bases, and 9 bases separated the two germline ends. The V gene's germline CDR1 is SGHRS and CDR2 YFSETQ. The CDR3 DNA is TGCGCCAGCAGCTTGGCCCGGGGATTGAACACTGAAGCTTTCTTT. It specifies CASSLARGLNTEAFF. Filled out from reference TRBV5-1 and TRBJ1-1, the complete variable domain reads KAGVTQTPRYLIKTRGQQVTLSCSPISGHRSVSWYQQTPGQGLQFLFEYFSETQRNKGNFPGRFSGRQFSNSRSEMNVSTLELGDSALYLCASSLARGLNTEAFFGQGTRLTVV.

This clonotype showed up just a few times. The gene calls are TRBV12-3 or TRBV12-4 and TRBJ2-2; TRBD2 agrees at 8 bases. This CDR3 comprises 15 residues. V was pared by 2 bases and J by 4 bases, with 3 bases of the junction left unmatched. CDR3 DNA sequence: TGTGCCAGCAGTTTAATCGGGGGGGCCACCGGGGAGCTGTTTTTT. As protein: CASSLIGGATGELFF.

The CDR3 loop is CAWTQGGEQFF. CDR3 nucleotide sequence: TGTGCCTGGACCCAAGGGGGTGAGCAGTTCTTC. The chain couples TRBV30 to TRBJ2-1; D is perhaps TRBD1 (6 bases). V was clipped by 4 bases and J by 9 bases, with 10 bases between them. Germline CDR1 is GTSNPN and CDR2 is SVGIG (reference sequence). CDR3 length equals 11 residues. Using reference TRBV30 and TRBJ2-1 for the parts outside the CDR3, the full variable domain is SQTIHQWPATLVQPVGSPLSLECTVEGTSNPNLYWYRQAAGRGLQLLFYSVGIGQISSEVPQNLSASRPQDRQFILSSKKLLLSDSGFYLCAWTQGGEQFFGPGTRLTVL.

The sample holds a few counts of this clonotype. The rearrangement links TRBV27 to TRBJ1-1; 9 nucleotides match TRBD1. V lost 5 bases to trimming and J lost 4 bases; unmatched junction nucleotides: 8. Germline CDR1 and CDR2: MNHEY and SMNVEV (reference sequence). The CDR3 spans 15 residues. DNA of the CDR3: TGTGCCAGCAGTGGTGCCGGGACAGGGTTCACTGAAGCTTTCTTT. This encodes CASSGAGTGFTEAFF.

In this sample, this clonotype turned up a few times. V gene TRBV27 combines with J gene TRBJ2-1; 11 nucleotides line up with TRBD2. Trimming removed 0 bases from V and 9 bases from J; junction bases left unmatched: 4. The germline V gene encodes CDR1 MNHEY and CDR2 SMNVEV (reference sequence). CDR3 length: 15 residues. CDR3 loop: CASSLSLAGAGEQFF. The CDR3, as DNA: TGTGCCAGCAGTTTATCACTAGCGGGAGCCGGTGAGCAGTTCTTC.